This TCR beta chain emerged from a study of blood T cell repertoires in COVID-19 (dated by TCRdb to about 2020). Study-wide context: Collaborator samples came from the United States, Italy and Spain and covered acute and convalescent phases of COVID-19. The repertoires were released in a freely available public database meant as a resource for research on the immune response to SARS-CoV-2. Samples came from the ongoing ImmuneRACE study (first 160 participants) plus 1,254 subjects from 6 global collaborators. Subjects who had been exposed to COVID-19, were actively infected with it, or had recovered from it provided the deeply sampled blood TCRbeta repertoires that made up the dataset. Nearly every sample came with metadata listing a de-identified subject ID, COVID-19 status, age in years and sex. The material from the prospective study consisted of cDNA or gDNA derived from T cells, B-cell-depleted T cells, or PBMCs. Where available, HLA class I and class II types were taken from metadata supplied by the sample provider and were not determined by assay-based typing.

Paper-wide results and their limitations: The amount of clinical and demographic metadata varied by source and participant and was provided uncurated.

Points on this clone: The target of this receptor is not known. Per-base qualities were not stored, and no clone one base away is much larger.

Whole blood was collected in K2EDTA tubes by collaborating institutions according to the institutions' own protocols. For TCRbeta analysis, collaborator samples were shipped as frozen whole blood, as isolated PBMCs, or as DNA extracted from either sample type. TCRbeta CDR3 regions were amplified from genomic DNA using the immunoSEQ Assay, a bias-controlled multiplex PCR. The original pipeline was this. The number of nucleated cells in each sample was estimated by amplification of reference gene primers within the assay. To quantify the absolute abundance of each unique TCRbeta CDR3 rearrangement, sequence reads were collapsed and filtered. Productive Simpson clonality was computed per sample as the square root of Simpson's diversity index over productive rearrangements. This is the immuneACCESS table as TCRdb keeps it, with only in-frame sequences that have V and J called. A part of the clones is gone; compared with another copy, unresolved V genes explain less than half, and the rest is unexplained. V, J and clone size are taken as reported in that table, and D and trimming were inferred from the DNA itself. The sample table contains 150,000 to 200,000 clones; only one count was recorded for under 85% of them. The ten largest account for approximately 2.8% of the sample.

Sequenced: peripheral blood. This TCR derives from a man aged 70-80 years with acute or convalescent COVID-19.

The bases read TGTGCCAGCAGAACGACTAGCGGGGTATCCTACGAGCAGTACTTC. It encodes CASRTTSGVSYEQYF. This chain joins TRBV6-5 to TRBJ2-7, with 11 bases in between that match TRBD2. There are 15 amino acids in the CDR3, from cysteine to phenylalanine inclusive. Here the CDR3 DNA is all that survives: 45 bases in frame from base 1. V lost 6 bases and J lost 1 base, and the count of bases not matched to a germline gene is 5. Reading the germline V gene gives CDR1 MNHEY and CDR2 SVGAGI.